This T cell receptor beta chain was identified during a study of blood T cell repertoires in COVID-19. Study-level information: The study drew acute and convalescent COVID-19 samples from the United States, Italy and Spain. T cells, B-cell-depleted T cells, or PBMCs provided the cDNA or gDNA that served as material.

Per the original methods: Reference gene primer amplification gave nucleated cell count estimates. Only in-frame clones appear in the TCRdb table, and some are missing; sequencing was by immunoSEQ multiplex PCR. Clone size and V and J calls were adopted from that table, with D and trimming inferred from the DNA. In the table there are around 120,000 clones, 78% of which are singletons. Germline loops: CDR1 LGHNA, CDR2 YSLEER. Trimming stripped 0 bases from V and 5 bases from J, with 11 bases between. This CDR3 contains 16 residues. The origin of this receptor is an older man with acute or convalescent COVID-19. What was sequenced was peripheral blood. This sequence joins TRBV4-3 and TRBJ1-6; no clear D gene. This CDR3 reads CASSQDPTGHNSPLHF. The CDR3 DNA sequence: TGCGCCAGCAGCCAAGATCCGACGGGTCATAATTCACCCCTCCACTTT.